A selection of T cell receptor beta chains follows, all from one sample in a study of blood T cells in healthy people across ages. TCRdb itself ran the 5' RACE reads through MiXCR, one entry per CDR3 protein. The sample shows fewer than 800,000 distinct CDR3 sequences, less than 40% of them seen only once. Sequencing used blood. The receptors come from a woman older than 75 in good health. CDR3s include the opening cysteine and the closing phenylalanine or tryptophan. D genes are given only for firm matches. Some rows mark clone size as missing; the rest say once, few, many or name a class of expanded clone.

V gene	D gene	clone size	J gene	CDR3 protein	CDR3 DNA
TRBV7-9	TRBD1	many	TRBJ2-1	CASSPRTGGALSYNEQFF	TGTGCCAGCAGCCCCAGGACAGGGGGCGCGTTATCCTACAATGAGCAGTTCTTC
TRBV6-5	-	many	TRBJ2-7	CASSYSTGSSEQYF	TGTGCCAGCAGTTACTCGACGGGGAGCAGCGAGCAGTACTTC
TRBV5-1	TRBD1	many	TRBJ2-1	CASSLEDRGLNEQFF	TGCGCCAGCAGCTTGGAAGACAGGGGGCTCAATGAGCAGTTCTTC
TRBV30	-	many	TRBJ2-7	CAWSVPVRYEQYF	TGTGCCTGGAGTGTACCTGTCCGCTACGAGCAGTACTTC
TRBV19	-	many	TRBJ2-7	CASSIEEGDYEQYF	TGTGCCAGTAGTATCGAGGAAGGGGACTACGAGCAGTACTTC
TRBV7-3	-	-	TRBJ2-1	CASSLSPGTYNEQFF	TGTGCCAGCAGCTTAAGTCCCGGTACCTACAATGAGCAGTTCTTC
TRBV5-6	TRBD1	many	TRBJ1-4	CASSTGTVNEKLFF	TGTGCCAGCAGCACCGGGACAGTGAATGAAAAACTGTTTTTT
TRBV9	-	-	TRBJ1-1	CASSVVRGGVGEAFF	TGTGCCAGCAGCGTAGTTCGTGGGGGAGTAGGTGAAGCTTTCTTT
TRBV5-6	-	many	TRBJ2-3	CASSGIQRDTQYF	TGTGCCAGCAGCGGGATACAGAGAGATACGCAGTATTTT
TRBV20-1	-	-	TRBJ2-7	CSAEQGTYEQYF	TGCAGTGCCGAACAGGGCACCTACGAGCAGTACTTC
TRBV29-1	-	-	TRBJ2-1	CSVEDSTRSSYNEQFF	TGCAGCGTTGAAGACTCAACTAGATCCTCCTACAATGAGCAGTTCTTC
TRBV20-1	TRBD2	few	TRBJ2-1	CSASSVREGLHSEQFF	TGCAGTGCTAGTTCTGTGCGGGAGGGCCTTCATAGTGAGCAGTTCTTC
TRBV9	TRBD1	-	TRBJ1-2	CASSGGTGSPYGYTF	TGTGCCAGCAGCGGGGGGACAGGGTCACCCTATGGCTACACCTTC
TRBV7-2	TRBD2	-	TRBJ2-7	CASSLAASGSIYEQYF	TGTGCCAGCAGCTTAGCGGCTAGCGGGAGTATATACGAGCAGTACTTC
TRBV5-8	-	many	TRBJ2-3	CASSWGGGATIPDTQYF	TGTGCCAGCAGCTGGGGAGGGGGGGCCACTATTCCAGATACGCAGTATTTT
TRBV6-6	TRBD2	-	TRBJ2-1	CASSSSTSDHGNEQFF	TGTGCCAGCAGTTCCTCAACTAGCGACCACGGCAATGAGCAGTTCTTC
TRBV6-6	-	few	TRBJ2-3	CASSYFGGTDTQYF	TGTGCCAGCAGTTATTTCGGAGGGACAGATACGCAGTATTTT
TRBV10-3	TRBD1	-	TRBJ1-2	CAISESAGGYGYTF	TGTGCCATCAGTGAGTCGGCAGGGGGCTATGGCTACACCTTC